This TCR beta chain derives from a study of CD8 T cells in Susac syndrome. Turning to the study itself: The sequenced Susac syndrome patients comprised roughly 6 with active disease and roughly 8 in remission.

On this clonotype itself: A read error may account for a junction end that differs from germline.

With random hexamers, roughly 0.45 to 1 ug RNA was reverse transcribed. A multiplex approach, immunoSEQ multiplex PCR, amplified TCR beta CDR3 across 54 Vbeta and 13 Jbeta. Using its own MiXCR run on the immunoSEQ multiplex PCR reads, TCRdb lists one record per CDR3 protein. The top ten clones hold 0.08% to 0.11% of a sample with 240,000 or so distinct CDR3 sequences, 90% to 96% of them seen once. The CDR3 is made up of 12 amino acids. Negative isolation yielded CD4+ and CD8+ T cells, and FACS enriched TEMRA cells. Material for sequencing was CD4+ T cells from PBMCs. This sequence originates from a human donor with Susac syndrome. The chain links TRBV12-3 or TRBV12-4 to TRBJ2-7; D remains ambiguous. CDR3 residues: CASSLQSASKNF. The CDR3 nucleotides read TGTGCCAGCAGTTTACAGTCGGCTAGTAAGAACTTC.